This T cell receptor (beta chain) is drawn from a study of shared clonotypes between healthy human individuals. Study information: Sampling drew on donors who were a couple of women and a few men aged 18 to 49. General study results and limits: For naive CD4 cells, around 5% of clonotypes were shared across several donors. Among non-shared clonotypes, generation probabilities were lower than among those shared by all four donors. Owing to a small donor count, the genetic and exposure-history diversity represented was limited.

This clone came up once. The antigen remains unidentified. Clones were read by immunoSEQ multiplex PCR, and TCRdb kept only the in-frame ones, dropping some. The table has approximately 2.4 million clones, roughly 95% seen once; the top ten hold around 0.13%. The germline gives CDR1 SGHTA, CDR2 FQGNSA. V was clipped by 6 bases and J by 4 bases, with 7 bases between them. The CDR3 totals 12 residues. The sample consisted of naive CD4+ T cells sorted from blood. Subset defined: CD45RA+ positively selected. This receptor was taken from a man aged 18 to 30 in good health. V gene TRBV7-2 combines with J gene TRBJ2-1; no firm D call. The CDR3 loop is CASSRYYNEQFF. DNA for the CDR3: TGTGCCAGCAGTAGATATTACAATGAGCAGTTCTTC.